The present TCR beta chain was sequenced within a study of blood T cell repertoires in COVID-19. Background on the study: There were acute and convalescent COVID-19 samples, and they came from the United States, Italy and Spain.

Original processing methods: Scientists estimated how many nucleated cells there were by amplifying reference gene primers. Sequencing was performed with immunoSEQ multiplex PCR; in TCRdb, only in-frame clones are kept and a portion is missing. The V and J calls and clone size are taken from that table; D and trimming were inferred from the DNA. The sample carries under 130,000 clones, approximately 62% recorded once. This CDR3 is 14 amino acids long. J lost 1 base, V lost 4 bases, and 3 bases had no gene match. Germline CDR1 SGHNT, CDR2 YYREEE (reference sequence). The sequenced material came from peripheral blood. This chain uses TRBV5-4 with TRBJ2-5; 8 bases are shared with TRBD2. This receptor was taken from a man at least 80 years old with acute or convalescent COVID-19. This CDR3 is CASSPGGGQETQYF. In nucleotides, the CDR3 is TGTGCCAGCAGCCCGGGGGGGGGCCAAGAGACCCAGTACTTC. Drawing the rest from reference TRBV5-4 and TRBJ2-5, the complete variable domain is ETGVTQSPTHLIKTRGQQVTLRCSSQSGHNTVSWYQQALGQGPQFIFQYYREEENGRGNFPPRFSGLQFPNYSSELNVNALELDDSALYLCASSPGGGQETQYFGPGTRLLVL.